One sample yielded the 10 T cell receptor beta chains listed below, sequenced in a study of blood T cell repertoires in COVID-19. Profiling relied on immunoSEQ multiplex PCR, and the TCRdb table lists in-frame clones only, not all of them. The sample lists approximately 45,000 clones, 86% seen once, with 5% to 6% in the top ten. Source material: peripheral blood. The receptors derive from a man aged 40-50 years with active COVID-19.

The chain combines TRBV28 with TRBJ1-6; 9 bases align to TRBD1. With 6 bases clipped from V and 13 bases from J, the junction kept 13 bases outside the gene matches. Germline V CDR1 and CDR2: MDHEN, SYDVKM. The length of the CDR3 is 15 residues. The CDR3 DNA is TGTGCCAGCAGCCCTATTACAGGGGGCCCGTCTCCCCTCCACTTT. Residues: CASSPITGGPSPLHF.

The chain links TRBV29-1 to TRBJ1-3; weak D call: TRBD1 (6 bases). V was cut by 7 bases and J by 0 bases, with 13 bases left in between. Germline V gene lookup returns CDR1 SQVTM and CDR2 ANQGSEA. This CDR3 spans 14 amino acids. CDR3 DNA sequence: TGCAGCGGTATGACAGGCCTCTCTGGAAACACCATATATTTT. Residues: CSGMTGLSGNTIYF.

This clone was observed once. The chain recombines TRBV7-9 with TRBJ2-7, with 8 nucleotides matching TRBD1. Germline lookup yields CDR1 SEHNR and CDR2 FQNEAQ (reference sequence). The V and J ends lost 6 bases and 1 base, in that order; junction bases with no gene match: 17. There are 18 residues in the CDR3. The CDR3, as DNA: TGTGCCAGCAGTCCAAGGACAGGGCGAACAATAACTTCCTACGAGCAGTACTTC. This codes for CASSPRTGRTITSYEQYF.

The gene calls are TRBV29-1 and TRBJ1-3; possibly TRBD1 for D (5 bases). This CDR3 is built from 11 residues. Trimming took off 7 bases at V and 4 bases at J, with 8 bases between the two ends. Germline V lookup: CDR1 SQVTM, CDR2 ANQGSEA. The CDR3 region is CSARGGNTIYF. The CDR3 DNA reads as TGCAGCGCCCGGGGGGGAAACACCATATATTTT.

This chain connects TRBV28 to TRBJ2-6, with D possibly being TRBD2 (6 bases). The V end lost 7 bases, the J end lost 4 bases, and 17 bases lay between the germline ends. Germline V lookup: CDR1 MDHEN, CDR2 SYDVKM. The CDR3 covers 16 residues. The CDR3 nucleotides read TGTGCCAGCACCCCGGGAGAGGAGTCCGGGGCCAACGTCCTGACTTTC. Amino acid sequence: CASTPGEESGANVLTF.

The gene calls are TRBV6-5 and TRBJ1-5; weak D call: TRBD1 (5 bases). Germline CDR1 MNHEY, CDR2 SVGAGI. Trimming shortened V by 7 bases and J by 5 bases, and 18 bases separated the two germline ends. The CDR3 consists of 15 residues. The CDR3 loop reads CASTLSRGSDQPQHF. Written as DNA, the CDR3 is TGTGCCAGCACCCTCTCCCGGGGGTCGGATCAGCCCCAGCATTTT.

Points on this clone: Other DNA sequences in the same sample also yield this CDR3. This chain joins TRBV6-1 and TRBJ1-4, with 9 bases aligning to TRBD1. Germline CDR1 is MNHNS and CDR2 is SASEGT. The ends lost 0 bases at V and 4 bases at J; junction bases unmatched: 3. The CDR3 is 16 amino acids. The CDR3 protein is CASSEARGQGNEKLFF. CDR3 sequence (DNA): TGTGCCAGCAGTGAAGCGAGGGGACAGGGTAATGAAAAACTGTTTTTT.

This clone was detected once. The V gene is TRBV28, the J gene TRBJ1-2, with 8 bases fitting TRBD1. The CDR3 runs 14 residues. V lost 4 bases, J lost 7 bases, and 8 bases stayed unmatched. Germline CDR1 reads MDHEN; CDR2 reads SYDVKM. CDR3 protein: CASSSPGGRSGYTF. CDR3 DNA: TGTGCCAGCAGTTCCCCAGGGGGCCGTAGTGGCTACACCTTC.

The chain recombines TRBV19 with TRBJ2-3; 8 bases fit TRBD1. The ends lost 5 bases at V and 8 bases at J; junction bases unmatched: 9. The CDR3 extends over 14 amino acids. Germline lookup yields CDR1 LNHDA and CDR2 SQIVND (reference sequence). The DNA for the CDR3 is TGTGCCAGTAGTGGGACAGGACGGCACGGTACGCAGTATTTT. Translation: CASSGTGRHGTQYF.

The genes are TRBV30 and TRBJ2-7; the D gene is possibly TRBD2 (6 bases). CDR1 GTSNPN and CDR2 SVGIG come from the germline V gene (reference sequence). The CDR3 sequence is 14 residues long. CDR3 nucleotides: TGTGCTCGCGGGGAGGACACCAACGCCGGGGAGCAGTACTTC. Protein: CARGEDTNAGEQYF.